This TCR beta chain was recovered during a study of T-cell reconstitution after alpha-beta-depleted transplantation in children listed by TCRdb under 2016. For the wider study: Using TCR repertoire profiling, the study followed T-cell immune reconstitution in a quantitative way in children after TCRalphabeta/CD19-depleted allogeneic hematopoietic cell transplantation. General findings and caveats noted by the study authors: In some patients, high TCRbeta diversity at day 60 was attributed to recipient T cells and intrathymic progenitors that had survived conditioning. Over the following months the frequencies of hyperexpanded clones went down, and after one year T-cell counts and TCRbeta diversity were mostly credited to newly produced T cells. The apparently early alphabetaT-cell count recovery about two months after transplant was reportedly dependent on only several hundred rapidly expanded clones derived from non-depleted graft cells.

The library was prepared using PCR. The sequencer listed for this sample is Illumina HiSeq 2500. TCR libraries were prepared with molecular barcoding, using unique molecular identifiers to normalize TCRbeta repertoire quantification. Using fastp at Q25 and MiXCR, TCRdb reprocessed the public reads and kept productive beta chains. Entries are consolidated by CDR3 protein sequence, retaining the most common genes and DNA. For this sample the table gives around 140,000 distinct CDR3 sequences, of which about 8.8% were detected only once. The ten largest clonotypes hold about a sixth of the sample. The treatment or condition label here, explained by the study, means: allogeneic hematopoietic cell transplantation with graft depleted of TCRalphabeta T cells and CD19 B cells. The children who served as transplant recipients had been given grafts of TCRalphabeta/CD19-depleted allogeneic hematopoietic cells.

Turning to this clonotype: Its recognized antigen is unknown. The record has no base qualities; no much larger clone is one base away.

The source of this sequence is a female patient under 10 years old who had a stem cell transplant for congenital amegakaryocytic thrombocytopenia, so the T cells may come from the graft donor. Sample: PBMCs, mostly from graft donor cells, taken 180 days after TCRalphabeta/CD19-depleted stem cell transplant.

For the CDR3, the sequence is CSALDRLPLTETQYF. The bases read TGCAGTGCTCTGGACAGGTTACCATTAACGGAGACCCAGTACTTC. Recombination connected TRBV20-1 to TRBJ2-5, with TRBD1 matching 7 junction bases. The CDR3 numbers 15 residues from cysteine through phenylalanine. The read is trimmed to its CDR3 DNA, 45 bases read in frame from base 1. CDR1 and CDR2 are drawn from the germline V gene (reference sequence): DFQATT, SNEGSKA. Unmatched junction bases come to 14, with V trimmed by 5 bases and J by 5 bases.